A selection of T cell receptor beta chains follows, all from one sample in a study of shared clonotypes between healthy human individuals. Sequencing was performed with immunoSEQ multiplex PCR; in TCRdb, only in-frame clones are kept and a portion is missing. The sample contains hundreds of thousands of clones, roughly 72% of which appear only once. Sequences were obtained from memory CD4+ T cells sorted from blood. These receptors came from a woman in her thirties in good health. Both conserved end residues are part of each CDR3. The D gene is left open where the match is weak. The size of a clone is reported for some rows only, either as once, few or many, or as a class for expanded clones.

j_call clone_size d_call v_call cdr3_aa cdr3_nt
TRBJ1-5 NA NA TRBV28 CASRGEGGSNQPQHF TGTGCCAGCAGGGGAGAAGGGGGGAGCAATCAGCCCCAGCATTTT
TRBJ2-7 NA TRBD1 TRBV28 CASSNTGVNEQYF TGTGCCAGCAGTAATACAGGGGTCAACGAGCAGTACTTC
TRBJ1-2 once NA TRBV27 CASSLSFLYRNYGYTF TGTGCCAGCAGTTTATCGTTTCTGTACAGAAACTATGGCTACACCTTC
TRBJ2-2 NA TRBD1 TRBV29-1 CSGQQGTTGELFF TGCAGCGGCCAACAGGGGACCACCGGGGAGCTGTTTTTT
TRBJ2-7 NA NA TRBV18 CASSPQGSYEQYF TGTGCCAGCTCACCTCAGGGCTCCTACGAGCAGTACTTC
TRBJ2-7 few NA TRBV6-5 CASRDGRHGSYEQYF TGTGCCAGCAGGGACGGACGTCATGGATCCTACGAGCAGTACTTC
TRBJ1-5 many NA TRBV7-9 CASSQGGVAGKPQHF TGTGCCAGCAGCCAAGGGGGGGTGGCAGGGAAGCCCCAGCATTTT
TRBJ2-1 many TRBD2 TRBV6-5 CASQRTSEYNEQFF TGTGCCAGCCAAAGGACTAGCGAATACAATGAGCAGTTCTTC
TRBJ1-1 few TRBD1 TRBV10-3 CAISSGTGGAFF TGTGCCATCAGCTCCGGGACAGGGGGAGCTTTCTTT
TRBJ1-2 NA NA TRBV5-6 CASSPGAGGNYGYTF TGTGCCAGCAGCCCCGGAGCTGGGGGGAACTATGGCTACACCTTC
TRBJ2-3 NA NA TRBV9 CASSPGSPDTQYF TGTGCCAGCAGCCCGGGCTCCCCGGATACGCAGTATTTT
TRBJ2-7 NA NA TRBV6-6 CASSQSQGRLYEQYF TGTGCCAGCAGTCAATCGCAGGGTCGGCTATACGAGCAGTACTTC
TRBJ2-5 few NA TRBV7-9 CASSLGGAGETQYF TGTGCCAGCAGCTTAGGAGGGGCTGGGGAGACCCAGTACTTC
TRBJ2-1 NA NA TRBV7-2 CASSLDQTTYNEQFF TGTGCCAGCAGCTTAGACCAGACTACCTACAATGAGCAGTTCTTC
TRBJ2-1 NA TRBD1 TRBV10-1 CASSIPGTGINEQFF TGCGCCAGCAGTATCCCCGGGACAGGGATCAATGAGCAGTTCTTC
TRBJ2-5 NA NA TRBV7-7 CASSPAGETQYF TGTGCCAGCAGCCCAGCGGGAGAGACCCAGTACTTC
TRBJ2-7 NA NA TRBV7-2 CASSFGRGDYEQYF TGTGCCAGCAGCTTTGGCAGGGGCGACTACGAGCAGTACTTC
TRBJ2-7 NA NA TRBV6-6 CASSGDYEQYF TGTGCCAGTAGCGGAGACTACGAGCAGTACTTC
TRBJ2-5 NA NA TRBV4-2 CASSLERGRETQYF TGTGCCAGCAGCTTGGAAAGGGGTCGGGAGACCCAGTACTTC
TRBJ2-7 NA TRBD2 TRBV28 CASSPGGQRSLSYEQYF TGTGCCAGCAGCCCGGGGGGGCAGCGGAGTCTGTCCTACGAGCAGTACTTC
TRBJ1-2 NA NA TRBV6-1 CASSERGRTYGYTF TGTGCCAGCAGTGAAAGGGGCAGGACATATGGCTACACCTTC
TRBJ2-2 NA TRBD2 TRBV18 CASSQREARGTGELFF TGTGCCAGCTCACAGCGGGAGGCTCGGGGGACCGGGGAGCTGTTTTTT
TRBJ2-5 NA NA TRBV30 CAWSPGAEPEYF TGTGCCTGGTCCCCCGGGGCCGAGCCAGAGTACTTC
TRBJ2-3 once NA TRBV9 CASSVEESTDTQYF TGTGCCAGCAGCGTAGAAGAGTCCACAGATACGCAGTATTTT
TRBJ1-1 NA TRBD1 TRBV15 CATSRDRGPTEAFF TGTGCCACCAGCAGAGACAGGGGGCCCACTGAAGCTTTCTTT
TRBJ1-3 NA TRBD1 TRBV5-1 CASSGGTGASGNTIYF TGCGCCAGCAGCGGCGGGACAGGGGCCTCTGGAAACACCATATATTTT
TRBJ1-3 few TRBD1 TRBV6-1 CASSEAGDRFSGNTIYF TGTGCCAGCAGTGAAGCGGGGGACAGGTTCTCTGGAAACACCATATATTTT
TRBJ1-1 NA NA TRBV5-4 CASSFADEVPFF TGTGCCAGCAGCTTCGCGGATGAAGTTCCTTTCTTT
TRBJ2-7 once TRBD2 TRBV28 CASTPGLAYDEQYF TGTGCCAGCACCCCGGGACTAGCGTATGACGAGCAGTACTTC
TRBJ2-7 NA NA TRBV7-6 CASSIRRGADEQYF TGTGCCAGCAGCATACGCAGGGGAGCCGACGAGCAGTACTTC
TRBJ1-5 NA NA TRBV11-2 CASSLGSEQPQHF TGTGCCAGCAGCTTAGGGTCGGAACAGCCCCAGCATTTT
TRBJ1-2 NA TRBD1 TRBV9 CASSVEIGGQGANYGYTF TGTGCCAGCAGCGTAGAGATTGGAGGACAGGGAGCTAACTATGGCTACACCTTC
TRBJ2-5 NA TRBD1 TRBV5-6 CASSLGQGAPGETQYF TGTGCCAGCAGCTTGGGGCAGGGGGCGCCGGGGGAGACCCAGTACTTC
TRBJ2-7 once NA TRBV6-1 CASSEVPGLPYEQYF TGTGCCAGCAGTGAAGTCCCAGGGCTTCCCTACGAGCAGTACTTC
TRBJ1-5 few NA TRBV30 CAWSVLREDQPQHF TGTGCCTGGAGTGTACTTCGGGAGGATCAGCCCCAGCATTTT
TRBJ2-5 NA TRBD2 TRBV2 CASRPGGAETQYF TGTGCCAGCAGACCCGGGGGGGCAGAGACCCAGTACTTC
TRBJ2-3 NA TRBD2 TRBV10-3 CAAGESGRFTDTQYF TGTGCCGCCGGCGAGAGCGGGAGATTCACTGATACGCAGTATTTT
TRBJ2-5 few NA TRBV27 CASSLMETQYF TGTGCCAGCAGTTTAATGGAGACCCAGTACTTC
TRBJ2-1 NA NA TRBV16 CASSPGAYNEQFF TGTGCCAGCAGCCCCGGGGCCTACAATGAGCAGTTCTTC
TRBJ2-5 NA TRBD2 TRBV4-2 CASSQGAWLAGEETQYF TGTGCCAGCAGCCAAGGAGCGTGGCTAGCGGGAGAGGAGACCCAGTACTTC
TRBJ2-7 once NA TRBV5-6 CASSLGTVVEQYF TGTGCCAGCAGCTTGGGGACAGTAGTCGAGCAGTACTTC
TRBJ1-5 NA TRBD1 TRBV18 CASSQGANNQPQHF TGTGCCAGCTCACAGGGGGCTAACAATCAGCCCCAGCATTTT
TRBJ1-1 NA TRBD1 TRBV10-2 CASRGQGANTEAFF TGCGCCAGCAGAGGACAGGGGGCGAACACTGAAGCTTTCTTT